This T cell receptor (beta chain) derives from a study of cytomegalovirus exposure and HLA in healthy donors. It was with 60 Vbeta and 13 Jbeta primers that the PCR ran. Sequencing was performed with immunoSEQ multiplex PCR; in TCRdb, only in-frame clones are kept and a portion is missing. The sample lists 90,000 to 120,000 clones; less than 85% were seen once. After removal of 9 bases from V and 6 bases from J, the junction contained 7 bases not matched to a gene. The germline V gene encodes CDR1 LNHDA and CDR2 SQIVND (reference sequence). The CDR3 consists of 13 residues. As regards this clone: Antigen specificity is unknown.

Notes on the study in general: Rare TCR sequences predominated, though certain public TCRs were found in many donors.

The sample comprised PBMCs. The chain couples TRBV19 to TRBJ1-5; TRBD1 agrees at 8 bases. The TCR was taken from a young man in good health and CMV-seronegative. The CDR3 here is CASRGDRTQPQHF. The CDR3 DNA sequence: TGTGCCAGCAGAGGGGACAGGACTCAGCCCCAGCATTTT.